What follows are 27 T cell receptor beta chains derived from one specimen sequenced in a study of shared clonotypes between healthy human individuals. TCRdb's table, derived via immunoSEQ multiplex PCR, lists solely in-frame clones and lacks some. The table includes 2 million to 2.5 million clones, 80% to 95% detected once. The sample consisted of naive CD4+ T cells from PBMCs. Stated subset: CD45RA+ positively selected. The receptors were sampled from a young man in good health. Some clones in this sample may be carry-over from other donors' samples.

The CDR3 bases are TGTGCCAGCAGCCGGGACTACCGAAGTCAAGAGACCCAGTACTTC. Translation gives CASSRDYRSQETQYF. The V call is TRBV11-2, the J call TRBJ2-5; 7 bases align to TRBD2. CDR3 length: 15 residues. Germline CDR1 and CDR2: SGHAT and FQNNGV. The V segment lost 5 bases and the J segment 2 bases; nucleotides outside the gene matches: 8.

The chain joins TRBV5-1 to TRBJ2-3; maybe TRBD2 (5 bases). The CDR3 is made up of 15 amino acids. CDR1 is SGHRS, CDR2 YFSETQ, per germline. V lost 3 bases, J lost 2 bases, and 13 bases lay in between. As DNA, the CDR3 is TGCGCCAGCAGCTGGCGACGCCGGGACACAGATACGCAGTATTTT. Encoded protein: CASSWRRRDTDTQYF.

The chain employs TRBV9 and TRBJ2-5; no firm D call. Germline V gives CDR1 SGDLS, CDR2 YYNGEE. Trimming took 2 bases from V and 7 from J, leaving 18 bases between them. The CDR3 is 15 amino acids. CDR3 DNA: TGTGCCAGCAGCGTTAGGGATCTCCCGGTCGGGACCCAGTACTTC. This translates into CASSVRDLPVGTQYF.

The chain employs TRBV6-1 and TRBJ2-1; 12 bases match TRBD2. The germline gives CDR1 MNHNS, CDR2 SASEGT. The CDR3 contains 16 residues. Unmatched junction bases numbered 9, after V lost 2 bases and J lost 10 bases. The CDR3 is CASSERLGLAGREQFF. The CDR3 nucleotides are TGTGCCAGCAGTGAAAGGCTGGGACTAGCGGGTAGGGAGCAGTTCTTC.

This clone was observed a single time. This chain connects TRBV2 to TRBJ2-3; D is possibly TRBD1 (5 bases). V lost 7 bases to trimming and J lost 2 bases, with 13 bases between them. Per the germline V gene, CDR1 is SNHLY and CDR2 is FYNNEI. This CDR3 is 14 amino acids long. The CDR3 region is CASMLDTYTDTQYF. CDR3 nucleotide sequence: TGTGCCAGCATGCTGGACACCTACACAGATACGCAGTATTTT.

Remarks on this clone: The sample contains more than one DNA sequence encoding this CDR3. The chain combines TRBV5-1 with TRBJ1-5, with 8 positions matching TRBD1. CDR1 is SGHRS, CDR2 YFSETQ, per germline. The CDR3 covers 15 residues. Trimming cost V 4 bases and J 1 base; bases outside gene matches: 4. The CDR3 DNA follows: TGCGCCAGCAGCCCCGGACAGGGAAGCAATCAGCCCCAGCATTTT. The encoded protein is CASSPGQGSNQPQHF.

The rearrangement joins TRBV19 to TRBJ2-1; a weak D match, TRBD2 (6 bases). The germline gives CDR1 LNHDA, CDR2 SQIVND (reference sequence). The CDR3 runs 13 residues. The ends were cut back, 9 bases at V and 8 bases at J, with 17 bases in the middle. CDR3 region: CARIGRGLDEQFF. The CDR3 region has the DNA TGTGCCAGAATTGGACGGGGACTGGATGAGCAGTTCTTC.

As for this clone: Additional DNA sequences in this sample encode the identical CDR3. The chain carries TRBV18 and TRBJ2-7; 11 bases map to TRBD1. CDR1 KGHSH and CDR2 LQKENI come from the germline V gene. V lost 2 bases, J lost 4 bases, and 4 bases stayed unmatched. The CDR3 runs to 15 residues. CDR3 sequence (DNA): TGTGCCAGCTCACCAGGGACAGGGGGTAGTTACGAGCAGTACTTC. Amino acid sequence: CASSPGTGGSYEQYF.

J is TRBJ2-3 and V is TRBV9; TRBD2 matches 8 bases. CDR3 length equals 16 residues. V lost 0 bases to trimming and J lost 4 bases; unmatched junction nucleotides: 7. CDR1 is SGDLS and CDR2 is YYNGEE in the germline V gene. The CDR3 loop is CASSVGSGGPPDTQYF. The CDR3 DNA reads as TGTGCCAGCAGCGTAGGTTCGGGAGGGCCCCCAGATACGCAGTATTTT.

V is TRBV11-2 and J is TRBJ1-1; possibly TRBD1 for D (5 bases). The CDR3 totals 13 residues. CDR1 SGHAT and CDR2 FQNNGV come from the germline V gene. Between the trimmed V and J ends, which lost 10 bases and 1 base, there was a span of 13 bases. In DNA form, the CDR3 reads TGTGCCACCACCCGCGGGGCGAACACTGAAGCTTTCTTT. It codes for CATTRGANTEAFF.

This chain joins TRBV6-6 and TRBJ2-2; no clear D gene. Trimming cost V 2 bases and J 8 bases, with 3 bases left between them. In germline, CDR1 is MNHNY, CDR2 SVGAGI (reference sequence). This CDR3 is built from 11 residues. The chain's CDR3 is CASSYLGELFF. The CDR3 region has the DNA TGTGCCAGCAGTTACCTTGGGGAGCTGTTTTTT.

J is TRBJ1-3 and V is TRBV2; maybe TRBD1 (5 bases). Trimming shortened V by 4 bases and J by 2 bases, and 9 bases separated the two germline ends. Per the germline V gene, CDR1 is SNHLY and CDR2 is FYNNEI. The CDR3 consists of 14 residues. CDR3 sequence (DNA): TGTGCCAGCAGTGCAGGGTGGCCTGGAAACACCATATATTTT. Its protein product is CASSAGWPGNTIYF.

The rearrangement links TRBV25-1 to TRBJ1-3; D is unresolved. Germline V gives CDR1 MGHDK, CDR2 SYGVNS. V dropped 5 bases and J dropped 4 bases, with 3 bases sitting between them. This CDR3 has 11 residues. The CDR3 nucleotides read TGTGCCAGCAGTCAGGGAAACACCATATATTTT. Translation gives CASSQGNTIYF.

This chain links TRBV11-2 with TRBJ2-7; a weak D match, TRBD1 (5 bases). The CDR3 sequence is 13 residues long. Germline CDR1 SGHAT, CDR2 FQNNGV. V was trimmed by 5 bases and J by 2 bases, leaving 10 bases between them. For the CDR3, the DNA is TGTGCCAGCAGCAACGGACAAGCCTACGAGCAGTACTTC. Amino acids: CASSNGQAYEQYF. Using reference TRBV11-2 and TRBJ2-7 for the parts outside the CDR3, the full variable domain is EAGVAQSPRYKIIEKRQSVAFWCNPISGHATLYWYQQILGQGPKLLIQFQNNGVVDDSQLPKDRFSAERLKGVDSTLKIQPAKLEDSAVYLCASSNGQAYEQYFGPGTRLTVT.

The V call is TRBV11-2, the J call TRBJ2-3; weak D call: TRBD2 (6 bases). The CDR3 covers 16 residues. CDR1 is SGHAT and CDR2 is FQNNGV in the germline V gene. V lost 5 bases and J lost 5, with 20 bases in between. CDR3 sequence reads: CASSPFLARGEDTQYF. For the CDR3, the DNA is TGTGCCAGCAGCCCGTTTCTAGCGAGGGGTGAAGATACGCAGTATTTT.

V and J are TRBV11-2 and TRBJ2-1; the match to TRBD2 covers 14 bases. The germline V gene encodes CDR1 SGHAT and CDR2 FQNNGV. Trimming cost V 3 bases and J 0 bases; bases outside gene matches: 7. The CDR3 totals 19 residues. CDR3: CASSFYGTSGSVSYNEQFF. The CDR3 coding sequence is TGTGCCAGCAGCTTCTACGGGACTAGCGGGAGTGTCTCCTACAATGAGCAGTTCTTC. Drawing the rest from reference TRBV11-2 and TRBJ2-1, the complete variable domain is EAGVAQSPRYKIIEKRQSVAFWCNPISGHATLYWYQQILGQGPKLLIQFQNNGVVDDSQLPKDRFSAERLKGVDSTLKIQPAKLEDSAVYLCASSFYGTSGSVSYNEQFFGPGTRLTVL.

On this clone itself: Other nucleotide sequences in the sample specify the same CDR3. The CDR3 is CASSPGRGSSYEQYF. The CDR3 DNA reads TGTGCCAGCAGCCCGGGGCGGGGGAGCTCCTACGAGCAGTACTTC. V and J are TRBV7-3 and TRBJ2-7; 7 bases map to TRBD2. The CDR3 runs 15 residues. Unmatched junction bases numbered 7, after V lost 5 bases and J lost 0 bases. Germline assignment: CDR1 SGHTA and CDR2 FQGTGA.

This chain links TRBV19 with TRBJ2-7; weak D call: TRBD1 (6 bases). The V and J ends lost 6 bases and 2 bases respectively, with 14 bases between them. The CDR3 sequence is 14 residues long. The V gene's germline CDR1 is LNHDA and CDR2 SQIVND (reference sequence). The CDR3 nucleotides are TGTGCCAGTAGCCCTGGACAGTTCGCCTACGAGCAGTACTTC. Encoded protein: CASSPGQFAYEQYF.

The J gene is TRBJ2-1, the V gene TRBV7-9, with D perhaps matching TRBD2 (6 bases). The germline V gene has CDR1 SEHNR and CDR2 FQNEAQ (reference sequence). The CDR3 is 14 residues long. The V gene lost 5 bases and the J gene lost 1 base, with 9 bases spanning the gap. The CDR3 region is CASSGGISYNEQFF. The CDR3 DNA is TGTGCCAGCAGCGGCGGGATTTCCTACAATGAGCAGTTCTTC.

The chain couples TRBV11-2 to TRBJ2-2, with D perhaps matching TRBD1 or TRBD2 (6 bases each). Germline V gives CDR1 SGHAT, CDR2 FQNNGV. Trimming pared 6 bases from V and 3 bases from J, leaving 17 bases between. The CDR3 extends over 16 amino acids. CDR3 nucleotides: TGTGCCAGCAGGGACCTCAGAAGGGGGGACACCGGGGAGCTGTTTTTT. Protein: CASRDLRRGDTGELFF.

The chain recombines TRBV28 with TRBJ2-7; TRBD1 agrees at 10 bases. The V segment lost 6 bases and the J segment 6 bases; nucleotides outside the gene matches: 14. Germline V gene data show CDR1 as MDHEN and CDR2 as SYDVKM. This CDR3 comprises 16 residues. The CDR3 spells CASSLTGGQYPGEQYF. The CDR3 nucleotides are TGTGCCAGCAGCCTGACAGGGGGCCAATACCCGGGCGAGCAGTACTTC.

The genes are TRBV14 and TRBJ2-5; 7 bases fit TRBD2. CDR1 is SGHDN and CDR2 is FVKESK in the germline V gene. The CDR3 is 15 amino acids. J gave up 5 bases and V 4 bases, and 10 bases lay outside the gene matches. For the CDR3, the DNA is TGTGCCAGCAGCCTGCGGGAGAACTTTGGGGAGACCCAGTACTTC. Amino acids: CASSLRENFGETQYF.

CDR3 residues: CASSVTGTAGGYTF. CDR3 in DNA: TGTGCCAGCAGTGTTACCGGGACAGCAGGTGGCTACACCTTC. This chain joins TRBV27 and TRBJ1-2; 7 bases are a match to TRBD1. Germline V gene sequence: CDR1 MNHEY, CDR2 SMNVEV (reference sequence). The J segment lost 7 bases and the V segment lost 5 bases, leaving 10 bases of the junction unmatched. The CDR3 spans 14 residues.

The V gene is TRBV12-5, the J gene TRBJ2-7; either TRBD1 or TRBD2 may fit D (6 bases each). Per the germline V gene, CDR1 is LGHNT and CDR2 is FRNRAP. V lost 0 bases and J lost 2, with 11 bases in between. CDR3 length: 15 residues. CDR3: CASGLVLGGTYEQYF. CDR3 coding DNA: TGTGCTAGTGGTTTGGTATTGGGGGGCACCTACGAGCAGTACTTC. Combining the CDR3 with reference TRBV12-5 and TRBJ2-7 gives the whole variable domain DARVTQTPRHKVTEMGQEVTMRCQPILGHNTVFWYRQTMMQGLELLAYFRNRAPLDDSGMPKDRFSAEMPDATLATLKIQPSEPRDSAVYFCASGLVLGGTYEQYFGPGTRLTVT.

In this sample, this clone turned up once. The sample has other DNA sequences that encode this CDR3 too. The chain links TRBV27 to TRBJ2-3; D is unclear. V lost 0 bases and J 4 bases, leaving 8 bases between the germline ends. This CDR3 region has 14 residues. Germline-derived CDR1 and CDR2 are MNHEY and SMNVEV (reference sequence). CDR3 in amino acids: CASSLSGGADTQYF. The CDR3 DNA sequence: TGTGCCAGCAGTTTATCGGGTGGGGCAGATACGCAGTATTTT.

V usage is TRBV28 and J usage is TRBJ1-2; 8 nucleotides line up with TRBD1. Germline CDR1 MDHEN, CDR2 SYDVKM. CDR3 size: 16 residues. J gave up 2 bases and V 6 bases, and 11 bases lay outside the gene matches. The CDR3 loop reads CASRTLTGGFNYGYTF. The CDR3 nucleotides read TGTGCCAGCAGAACTCTTACAGGGGGATTCAACTATGGCTACACCTTC.

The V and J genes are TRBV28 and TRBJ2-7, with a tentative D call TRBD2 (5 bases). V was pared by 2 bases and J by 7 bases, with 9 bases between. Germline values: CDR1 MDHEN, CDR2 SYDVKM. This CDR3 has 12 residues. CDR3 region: CASSLLREEQYF. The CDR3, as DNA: TGTGCCAGCAGTTTACTTCGGGAAGAGCAGTACTTC.